The 21 T cell receptor beta chains below come from one sample, sequenced in a study of T cell responses to AZD1222 COVID-19 vaccine. The method was immunoSEQ multiplex PCR; TCRdb's version includes in-frame clones alone and lacks a portion of them. The data contain fewer than 35,000 clones, approximately 91% of them seen just once; the ten biggest clones take up about 41%. The sample in question was peripheral blood, obtained on day 0 of AZD1222 vaccination. The source of these receptors is an adult in good health.

This chain connects TRBV7-9 to TRBJ2-5, with 8 positions matching TRBD1. This CDR3 region has 15 residues. CDR1 is SEHNR, CDR2 FQNEAQ, per germline (reference sequence). The junction had 8 bases not matched to a gene; V was cut back by 5 bases and J by 3 bases. This chain's CDR3 is CASSNRQGNEETQYF. The CDR3 DNA reads TGTGCCAGCAGCAACCGACAGGGGAACGAAGAGACCCAGTACTTC.

The J gene is TRBJ1-4, the V gene TRBV6-6; tentatively, D is TRBD1 (6 bases). The CDR3 contains 14 residues. CDR1 and CDR2 from the germline V gene are MNHNY and SVGAGI (reference sequence). The germline V and J ends were trimmed by 6 bases and 0 bases, with 8 bases remaining between them. CDR3 protein: CASSSGATNEKLFF. The CDR3 nucleotides read TGTGCCAGCAGCTCAGGGGCAACTAATGAAAAACTGTTTTTT.

CDR3 bases: TGCGCCAGCAGCTACTTCGACAACTATGGCTACACCTTC. Amino acid sequence: CASSYFDNYGYTF. The genes are TRBV5-1 and TRBJ1-2, with D unresolved. Germline CDR1 and CDR2: SGHRS and YFSETQ. The CDR3 has 13 amino acids. Trimming removed 3 bases from V and 2 bases from J, with 8 bases in between. The full variable domain, in which reference TRBV5-1 and TRBJ1-2 provide the parts outside the CDR3, is KAGVTQTPRYLIKTRGQQVTLSCSPISGHRSVSWYQQTPGQGLQFLFEYFSETQRNKGNFPGRFSGRQFSNSRSEMNVSTLELGDSALYLCASSYFDNYGYTFGSGTRLTVV.

The J gene is TRBJ2-7, the V gene TRBV6-1; 12 bases align to TRBD1. V was clipped by 8 bases and J by 7 bases; unmatched bases: 15. This CDR3 contains 16 residues. Germline V gene data show CDR1 as MNHNS and CDR2 as SASEGT. This CDR3 reads CASGGIRDRGLGEQYF. The CDR3 DNA follows: TGTGCCAGCGGTGGAATCCGGGACAGGGGGCTAGGAGAGCAGTACTTC.

The chain employs TRBV5-5 and TRBJ2-1; possibly TRBD1 for D (7 bases). Germline-derived CDR1 and CDR2 are SGHKS and YYEKEE (reference sequence). The CDR3 loop spans 15 amino acids. Trimming took off 4 bases at V and 5 bases at J, with 16 bases between the two ends. CDR3 loop: CASSRLEGANNEQFF. DNA for the CDR3: TGTGCCAGCAGCCGTTTGGAGGGGGCTAACAATGAGCAGTTCTTC.

V and J are TRBV29-1 and TRBJ2-3, with unresolved D. This CDR3 is built from 15 residues. The V end was cut by 4 bases, the J end by 1 base, with 15 bases between. Per germline, CDR1 SQVTM and CDR2 ANQGSEA. The CDR3 reads CSVVPKEGGTDTQYF. The CDR3 DNA reads TGCAGCGTTGTCCCTAAGGAAGGAGGCACAGATACGCAGTATTTT.

The chain combines TRBV3-1 (or the pseudogene TRBV3-2) with TRBJ2-2; no clear D gene. Germline CDR1 LGHDT, CDR2 YNNKEL (reference sequence). V lost 0 bases to trimming and J lost 3 bases, with 5 bases between them. The CDR3 has 14 residues. The CDR3 is CASSQDSYTGELFF. The CDR3 DNA is TGTGCCAGCAGCCAAGACAGCTACACCGGGGAGCTGTTTTTT.

The chain links TRBV6-5 to TRBJ1-1; 10 nucleotides align to TRBD1. This CDR3 comprises 14 residues. The trim removed 6 bases at V and 1 base at J, leaving 2 bases unmatched. The germline V gene has CDR1 MNHEY and CDR2 SVGAGI. CDR3 coding DNA: TGTGCCAGCAGGGGGACAGGGGCGAACACTGAAGCTTTCTTT. Its protein is CASRGTGANTEAFF.

The V and J genes are TRBV30 and TRBJ2-7; D is uncertain. Germline loops: CDR1 GTSNPN, CDR2 SVGIG (reference sequence). The CDR3 has 13 amino acids. V gave up 3 bases and J gave up 0 bases, with 9 bases separating them. This CDR3 reads CAWSPRSSYEQYF. CDR3 sequence (DNA): TGTGCCTGGAGCCCAAGGAGCTCCTACGAGCAGTACTTC.

The rearrangement links TRBV30 to TRBJ2-5; 12 bases agree with TRBD2. Germline assignment: CDR1 GTSNPN and CDR2 SVGIG (reference sequence). CDR3 length: 16 amino acids. After removal of 2 bases from V and 5 bases from J, the junction contained 9 bases not matched to a gene. CDR3 in DNA: TGTGCCTGGAGTCGGCTAGCGGGGGGGGACTGGGAGACCCAGTACTTC. Its translation: CAWSRLAGGDWETQYF.

V gene TRBV30 combines with J gene TRBJ1-2; 8 bases match TRBD1. The CDR3 is made up of 12 amino acids. The junction had 2 bases not matched to a gene; V was cut back by 4 bases and J by 4 bases. Germline lookup yields CDR1 GTSNPN and CDR2 SVGIG (reference sequence). The CDR3 here is CAWTGGAYGYTF. Written as DNA, the CDR3 is TGTGCCTGGACAGGGGGCGCCTATGGCTACACCTTC.

The CDR3 reads CASSHSRGNNEQFF. CDR3 DNA: TGTGCCAGCAGCCACTCTCGGGGGAACAATGAGCAGTTCTTC. This sequence joins TRBV3-1 (or the pseudogene TRBV3-2) and TRBJ2-1; a weak D match, TRBD2 (6 bases). The CDR3 covers 14 residues. Trimming took 3 bases from V and 5 from J, leaving 11 bases between them. CDR1 is LGHDT, CDR2 YNNKEL, per germline (reference sequence).

This rearrangement joins TRBV5-1 to TRBJ1-5; tentative D call: TRBD1 (6 bases). Germline CDR1 SGHRS, CDR2 YFSETQ. The CDR3 has 13 residues. With 3 bases removed from V and 7 bases from J, the gap between germline ends came to 11 bases. CDR3 in amino acids: CASSSQGDQPQHF. In DNA form, the CDR3 reads TGCGCCAGCAGCTCACAGGGAGACCAGCCCCAGCATTTT.

This chain joins TRBV6-2 or TRBV6-3 and TRBJ2-7; 8 positions match TRBD2. Germline CDR1 is MNHEY and CDR2 is SVGEGT. There are 15 residues in the CDR3. V was clipped by 2 bases and J by 0 bases; unmatched bases: 3. Written as DNA, the CDR3 is TGTGCCAGCAGTTACGAGGCGGGGGGCTCCTACGAGCAGTACTTC. Its protein is CASSYEAGGSYEQYF.

This clone was observed a handful of times. This chain joins TRBV6-2 or TRBV6-3 and TRBJ2-7; a possible D gene is TRBD2 (6 bases). Trimming removed 5 bases at V and 2 bases at J, with 10 bases between. This CDR3 has 13 amino acids. Germline CDR1 reads MNHEY; CDR2 reads SVGEGT. CDR3 coding DNA: TGTGCCAGCAGTAACGGACTACCCTACGAGCAGTACTTC. This translates into CASSNGLPYEQYF.

The chain has TRBV3-1 (or the pseudogene TRBV3-2) and TRBJ1-2, with 7 bases lining up with TRBD1. Germline V gene data show CDR1 as LGHDT and CDR2 as YNNKEL (reference sequence). This CDR3 is 16 amino acids long. V trimming: 5 bases; J trimming: 3 bases; junction bases outside the gene matches: 12. Here the CDR3 DNA reads TGTGCCAGCAGCGCCCCGGCGACAGGGTACGACTATGGCTACACCTTC. Its translation is CASSAPATGYDYGYTF.

The V and J genes are TRBV19 and TRBJ1-1; D remains unclear. The CDR3 contains 14 residues. The germline CDR1 and CDR2 sequences are LNHDA and SQIVND (reference sequence). The V end lost 3 bases, the J end lost 1 base, and 9 bases lay between the germline ends. The CDR3, as DNA: TGTGCCAGTAGTATTTCACAGACGAACACTGAAGCTTTCTTT. This encodes CASSISQTNTEAFF.

The chain employs TRBV19 and TRBJ1-5; TRBD1 agrees at 8 bases. V was pared by 4 bases and J by 6 bases, with 8 bases of the junction left unmatched. Germline V CDR1 and CDR2: LNHDA, SQIVND (reference sequence). This CDR3 comprises 15 residues. In DNA form, the CDR3 reads TGTGCCAGTAGTAGGTTGAGACAGGGGAGTCAGCCCCAGCATTTT. The encoded protein is CASSRLRQGSQPQHF.

The chain couples TRBV7-8 to TRBJ2-1; 7 positions match TRBD2. The CDR3 spans 18 residues. V shed 0 bases and J 5 bases; nucleotides not matched to a gene: 13. CDR1 and CDR2 (germline): SGHVS, FQNEAQ. The CDR3 bases are TGTGCCAGCAGCTTAGCACAGAGGGCTAGCGGCGCTGACAATGAGCAGTTCTTC. This gives the protein CASSLAQRASGADNEQFF.

The chain combines TRBV3-1 (or the pseudogene TRBV3-2) with TRBJ1-6; no firm D call. The CDR3 is 15 amino acids. Trimming shortened V by 2 bases and J by 8 bases, and 13 bases separated the two germline ends. CDR1 and CDR2 from the germline V gene are LGHDT and YNNKEL (reference sequence). CDR3: CASSQMSAGDSPLHF. The CDR3 DNA sequence: TGTGCCAGCAGCCAAATGTCTGCTGGGGATTCACCCCTCCACTTT.

CDR3 loop: CASSLGRMNEKLFF. The CDR3 DNA is TGTGCCAGCAGCTTGGGCAGGATGAATGAAAAACTGTTTTTT. The rearrangement links TRBV7-2 to TRBJ1-4, with D unresolved. Looked up from germline, CDR1 is SGHTA and CDR2 is FQGNSA. V dropped 3 bases and J dropped 5 bases, with 10 bases sitting between them. This CDR3 spans 14 amino acids. The entire variable domain, with the rest obtained from reference TRBV7-2 and TRBJ1-4, is as follows: GAGVSQSPSNKVTEKGKDVELRCDPISGHTALYWYRQSLGQGLEFLIYFQGNSAPDKSGLPSDRFSAERTGGSVSTLTIQRTQQEDSAVYLCASSLGRMNEKLFFGSGTQLSVL.